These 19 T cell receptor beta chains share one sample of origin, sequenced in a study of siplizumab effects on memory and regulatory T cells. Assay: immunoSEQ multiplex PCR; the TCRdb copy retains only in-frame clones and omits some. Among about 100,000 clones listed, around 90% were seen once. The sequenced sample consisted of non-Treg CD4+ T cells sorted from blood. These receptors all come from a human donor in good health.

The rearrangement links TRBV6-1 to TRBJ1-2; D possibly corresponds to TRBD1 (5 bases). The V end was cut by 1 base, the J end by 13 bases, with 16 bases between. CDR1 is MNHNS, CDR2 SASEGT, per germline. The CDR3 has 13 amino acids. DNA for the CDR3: TGTGCCAGCAGTGAAGAATTTCAGGGACGCTGCACCTTC. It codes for CASSEEFQGRCTF.

This CDR3 reads CASRTEPYNEQFF. CDR3 nucleotides: TGTGCCAGCCGGACGGAACCCTACAATGAGCAGTTCTTC. The chain joins TRBV6-1 to TRBJ2-1; D remains unclear. Trimming took 8 bases from V and 2 from J, leaving 10 bases between them. CDR3 length: 13 residues. Germline CDR1 is MNHNS and CDR2 is SASEGT.

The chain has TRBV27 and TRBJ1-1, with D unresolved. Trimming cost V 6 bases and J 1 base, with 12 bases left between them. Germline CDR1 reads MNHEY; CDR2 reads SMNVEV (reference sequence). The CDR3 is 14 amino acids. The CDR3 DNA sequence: TGTGCCAGCAGGAGGCAGGCCCGGAACACTGAAGCTTTCTTT. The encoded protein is CASRRQARNTEAFF.

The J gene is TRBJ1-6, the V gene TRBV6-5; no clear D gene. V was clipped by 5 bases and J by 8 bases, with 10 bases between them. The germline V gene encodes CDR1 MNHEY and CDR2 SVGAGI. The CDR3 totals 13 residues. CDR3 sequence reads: CASSTGGYSPLHF. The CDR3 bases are TGTGCCAGCAGTACTGGAGGGTATTCACCCCTCCACTTT.

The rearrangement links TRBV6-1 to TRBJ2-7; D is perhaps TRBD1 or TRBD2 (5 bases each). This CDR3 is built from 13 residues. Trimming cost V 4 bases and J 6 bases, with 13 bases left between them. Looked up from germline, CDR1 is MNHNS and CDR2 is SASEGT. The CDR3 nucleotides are TGTGCCAGCAGTGCCCGGGACCTCGGCGAGCAGTACTTC. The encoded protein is CASSARDLGEQYF.

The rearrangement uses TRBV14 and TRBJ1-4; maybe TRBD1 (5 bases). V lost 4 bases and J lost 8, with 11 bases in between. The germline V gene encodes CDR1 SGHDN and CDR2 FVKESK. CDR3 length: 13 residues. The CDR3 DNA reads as TGTGCCAGCAGCCCCCTGGGGGGAGAAAAACTGTTTTTT. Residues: CASSPLGGEKLFF.

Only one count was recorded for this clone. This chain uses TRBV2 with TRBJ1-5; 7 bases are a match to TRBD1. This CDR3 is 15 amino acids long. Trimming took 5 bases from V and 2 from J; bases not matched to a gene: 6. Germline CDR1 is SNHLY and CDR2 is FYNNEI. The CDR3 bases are TGTGCCAGCAGTTTTGACAGGGAAGGCAATCAGCCCCAGCATTTT. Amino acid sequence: CASSFDREGNQPQHF.

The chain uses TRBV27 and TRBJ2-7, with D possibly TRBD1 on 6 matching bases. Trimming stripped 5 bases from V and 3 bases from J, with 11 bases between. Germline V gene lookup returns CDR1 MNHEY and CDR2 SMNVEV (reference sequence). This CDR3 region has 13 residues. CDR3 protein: CASSPGHLYEQYF. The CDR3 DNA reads TGTGCCAGCAGTCCGGGACACCTCTACGAGCAGTACTTC.

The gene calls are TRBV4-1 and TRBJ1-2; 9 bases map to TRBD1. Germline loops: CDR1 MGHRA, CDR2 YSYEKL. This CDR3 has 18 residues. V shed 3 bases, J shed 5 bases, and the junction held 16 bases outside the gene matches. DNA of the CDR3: TGCGCCAGCAGCCAGGAACCGCCACGTTCGGGACAGGGATATGGCTACACCTTC. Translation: CASSQEPPRSGQGYGYTF.

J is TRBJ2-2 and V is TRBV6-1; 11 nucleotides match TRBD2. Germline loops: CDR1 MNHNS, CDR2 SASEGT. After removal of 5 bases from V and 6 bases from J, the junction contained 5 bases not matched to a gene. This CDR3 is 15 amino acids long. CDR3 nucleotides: TGTGCCAGCAGTCGACTAGCGGGAACTCCCGGGGAGCTGTTTTTT. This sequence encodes CASSRLAGTPGELFF.

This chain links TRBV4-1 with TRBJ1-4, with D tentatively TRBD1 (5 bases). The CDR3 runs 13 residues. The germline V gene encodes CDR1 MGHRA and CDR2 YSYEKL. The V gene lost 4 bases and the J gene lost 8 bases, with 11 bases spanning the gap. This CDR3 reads CASSLAGAEKLFF. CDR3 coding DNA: TGCGCCAGCAGCCTAGCCGGGGCGGAAAAACTGTTTTTT.

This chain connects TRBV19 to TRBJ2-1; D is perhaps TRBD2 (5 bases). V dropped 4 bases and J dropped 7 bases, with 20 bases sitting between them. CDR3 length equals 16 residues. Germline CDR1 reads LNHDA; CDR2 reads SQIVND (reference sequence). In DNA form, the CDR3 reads TGTGCCAGTAGTACTACCCCGGCACTAGGGTATAATGAGCAGTTCTTC. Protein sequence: CASSTTPALGYNEQFF.

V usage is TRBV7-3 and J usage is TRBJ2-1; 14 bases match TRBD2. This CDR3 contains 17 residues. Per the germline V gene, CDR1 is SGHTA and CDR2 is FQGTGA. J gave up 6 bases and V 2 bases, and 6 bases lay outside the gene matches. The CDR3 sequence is CASSLRGTSGSPNEQFF. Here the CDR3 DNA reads TGTGCCAGCAGCTTACGGGGGACTAGCGGGAGTCCCAATGAGCAGTTCTTC.

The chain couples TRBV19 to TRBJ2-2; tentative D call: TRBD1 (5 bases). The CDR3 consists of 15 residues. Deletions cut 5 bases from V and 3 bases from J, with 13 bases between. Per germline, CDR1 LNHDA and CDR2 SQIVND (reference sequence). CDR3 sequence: CASSPSTTDTGELFF. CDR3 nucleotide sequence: TGTGCCAGTAGTCCATCAACGACAGACACCGGGGAGCTGTTTTTT. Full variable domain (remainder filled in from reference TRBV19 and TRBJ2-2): DGGITQSPKYLFRKEGQNVTLSCEQNLNHDAMYWYRQDPGQGLRLIYYSQIVNDFQKGDIAEGYSVSREKKESFPLTVTSAQKNPTAFYLCASSPSTTDTGELFFGEGSRLTVL.

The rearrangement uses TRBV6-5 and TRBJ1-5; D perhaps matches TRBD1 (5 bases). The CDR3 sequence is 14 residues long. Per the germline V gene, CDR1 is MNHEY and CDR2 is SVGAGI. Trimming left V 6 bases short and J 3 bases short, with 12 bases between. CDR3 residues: CASRPGRVNQPQHF. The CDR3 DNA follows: TGTGCCAGCAGGCCGGGACGGGTCAATCAGCCCCAGCATTTT.

The CDR3 protein is CASSLSPGDEQFF. DNA for the CDR3: TGTGCCAGCAGCTTGAGCCCGGGCGATGAGCAGTTCTTC. V and J are TRBV11-3 and TRBJ2-1; D gene ambiguous. V was cut by 3 bases and J by 8 bases, with 11 bases left in between. The CDR3 loop spans 13 amino acids. CDR1 SGHNT and CDR2 YENEEA come from the germline V gene.

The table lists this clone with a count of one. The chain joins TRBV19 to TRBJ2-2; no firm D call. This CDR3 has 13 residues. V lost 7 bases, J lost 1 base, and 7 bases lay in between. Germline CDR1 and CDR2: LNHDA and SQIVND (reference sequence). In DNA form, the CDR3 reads TGTGCCAGTAAGTCAGGGAACACCGGGGAGCTGTTTTTT. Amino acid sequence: CASKSGNTGELFF.

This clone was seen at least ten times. The CDR3 DNA is TGTGCCAGCAGCTCCGCGGGAGCTAACTATGGCTACACCTTC. Amino acids: CASSSAGANYGYTF. The rearrangement links TRBV4-2 to TRBJ1-2; no reliable D call. The germline V gene encodes CDR1 LGHNA and CDR2 YNFKEQ. The CDR3 loop spans 14 amino acids. Trimming took 5 bases from V and 0 from J, leaving 10 bases between them.

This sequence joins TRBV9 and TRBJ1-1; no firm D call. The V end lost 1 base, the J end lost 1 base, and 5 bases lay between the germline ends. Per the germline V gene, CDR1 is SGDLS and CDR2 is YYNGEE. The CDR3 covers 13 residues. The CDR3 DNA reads TGTGCCAGCAGCGTAATTTCGAACACTGAAGCTTTCTTT. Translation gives CASSVISNTEAFF.